Listed below are T cell receptor beta chains from one sample, sequenced in a study of technical replicates of blood from a handful of donors. Repertoires were generated with immunoSEQ multiplex PCR, while TCRdb's copy carries only in-frame clones and drops some. Among over 55,000 clones listed, 91% were seen once. The source material was PBMCs. Source of these receptors: a human donor in good health. Some clones in this sample may be carry-over from other donors' samples. CDR3s include the opening cysteine and the closing phenylalanine or tryptophan. The D gene is left open where the match is weak. A clone size is listed for some rows: how often the clone was seen (once, few, many), or a class if it is expanded.

v_gene	len	j_gene	d_gene	abundance	CDR3aa	CDR3nt
TRBV9	15	TRBJ2-2	.	few	CASSLGAGAAGELFF	TGTGCCAGCAGCCTGGGGGCAGGAGCCGCCGGGGAGCTGTTTTTT
TRBV6-1	15	TRBJ1-6	.	.	CASRPQGNIYSPLHF	TGTGCCAGCAGGCCGCAGGGGAATATTTATTCACCCCTCCACTTT
TRBV5-4	15	TRBJ2-3	TRBD2	.	CASSLATSGADTQYF	TGTGCCAGCAGCCTAGCGACCAGCGGGGCAGATACGCAGTATTTT
TRBV7-3	14	TRBJ1-1	.	.	CASSLGGVDTEAFF	TGTGCCAGCAGCCTCGGGGGAGTAGACACTGAAGCTTTCTTT
TRBV19	13	TRBJ2-7	.	.	CASSIRGTYEQYF	TGTGCCAGTAGTATTCGGGGGACCTACGAGCAGTACTTC
TRBV7-6	15	TRBJ2-5	.	.	CASSLTAVRRETQYF	TGTGCCAGCAGTCTAACGGCGGTTAGGCGTGAGACCCAGTACTTC
TRBV7-3	15	TRBJ2-7	TRBD2	.	CASSPTGGREYEQYF	TGTGCCAGCAGCCCCACCGGCGGGAGGGAGTACGAGCAGTACTTC
TRBV2	13	TRBJ1-2	.	.	CASSLTGGYGYTF	TGTGCCAGCAGCTTGACGGGGGGGTATGGCTACACCTTC
TRBV29-1	12	TRBJ2-1	.	.	CSVDTRVNEQFF	TGCAGCGTTGATACCAGGGTCAATGAGCAGTTCTTC
TRBV27	13	TRBJ1-1	.	.	CASMVRENTEAFF	TGTGCCAGCATGGTCCGGGAGAACACTGAAGCTTTCTTT
TRBV27	14	TRBJ2-5	TRBD1	.	CASSPWDSQETQYF	TGTGCCAGCAGTCCATGGGACAGCCAAGAGACCCAGTACTTC
TRBV2	13	TRBJ2-2	TRBD2	.	CASRGLATGELFF	TGTGCCAGCAGGGGACTAGCAACCGGGGAGCTGTTTTTT
TRBV5-4	14	TRBJ1-6	TRBD1	.	CASSLNRGNSPLHF	TGTGCCAGCAGCTTAAACAGGGGAAATTCACCCCTCCACTTT
TRBV7-9	15	TRBJ2-3	TRBD2	.	CASSLVAGLTDTQYF	TGTGCCAGCAGCTTAGTAGCGGGACTCACAGATACGCAGTATTTT
TRBV4-1	16	TRBJ2-3	.	.	CASRTLVGAGTDTQYF	TGCGCCAGCAGAACCCTAGTGGGGGCAGGCACAGATACGCAGTATTTT
TRBV5-4	16	TRBJ1-3	TRBD1	.	CASSLAGTGTGNTIYF	TGTGCCAGCAGCTTGGCAGGGACAGGGACCGGAAACACCATATATTTT
TRBV4-3	16	TRBJ2-7	TRBD1	.	CASSQDRLAGGVEQYF	TGCGCCAGCAGCCAAGATAGATTAGCAGGGGGAGTCGAGCAGTACTTC
TRBV4-2	15	TRBJ2-7	TRBD2	.	CASSGTSGEFYEQYF	TGTGCCAGCAGCGGGACTAGCGGGGAATTCTACGAGCAGTACTTC
TRBV5-1	14	TRBJ2-5	.	.	CASSLVGGKETQYF	TGCGCCAGCAGCCTGGTGGGCGGGAAAGAGACCCAGTACTTC
TRBV15	15	TRBJ2-7	TRBD1	.	CATSDIRDRVDEQYF	TGTGCCACCAGCGATATCCGGGACAGGGTCGACGAGCAGTACTTC
TRBV4-2	15	TRBJ2-5	.	.	CASSQAPSGEETQYF	TGTGCCAGCAGCCAAGCCCCCAGCGGAGAAGAGACCCAGTACTTC
TRBV2	16	TRBJ1-5	.	.	CASSEWGGGYNQPQHF	TGTGCCAGCAGTGAATGGGGGGGCGGCTATAATCAGCCCCAGCATTTT
TRBV11-2	14	TRBJ2-5	TRBD1	.	CASSRDRGSETQYF	TGTGCCAGCAGCCGGGACAGGGGGTCAGAGACCCAGTACTTC
TRBV6-5	15	TRBJ1-3	TRBD1	.	CASSRGQAFGNTIYF	TGTGCCAGCAGCCGAGGACAGGCGTTTGGAAACACCATATATTTT
TRBV5-1	15	TRBJ1-2	.	once	CASSLSAGDKAGYTF	TGCGCCAGCAGCTTGTCCGCAGGGGATAAGGCTGGCTACACCTTC
TRBV18	16	TRBJ1-1	.	.	CASSPAEGGLGGEAFF	TGTGCCAGCTCACCAGCCGAGGGGGGGCTTGGTGGTGAAGCTTTCTTT
TRBV7-2	14	TRBJ2-7	.	.	CASSLGPRSGEQYF	TGTGCCAGCAGCTTAGGCCCGAGGTCGGGCGAGCAGTACTTC
TRBV4-3	16	TRBJ1-5	TRBD1	medium-sized	CASSQGTGGVGKPQHF	TGCGCCAGCAGCCAGGGGACAGGGGGCGTCGGTAAGCCCCAGCATTTT
TRBV7-2	13	TRBJ1-1	.	.	CASSFGTVTEAFF	TGTGCCAGCAGCTTCGGGACTGTCACTGAAGCTTTCTTT
TRBV4-3	14	TRBJ1-1	.	.	CASSQDWGGTEAFF	TGCGCCAGCAGCCAAGATTGGGGGGGCACTGAAGCTTTCTTT
TRBV7-8	14	TRBJ1-5	.	.	CASSLEPYTRPQHF	TGTGCCAGCAGCTTAGAGCCCTATACGCGGCCCCAGCATTTT
TRBV7-3	19	TRBJ2-2	TRBD2	.	CASSPLGLAGDSNTGELFF	TGTGCCAGCAGCCCGCTGGGACTAGCGGGGGACTCGAACACCGGGGAGCTGTTTTTT
TRBV4-3	15	TRBJ2-2	TRBD2	.	CASSQDRGGTGELFF	TGCGCCAGCAGCCAAGATCGGGGGGGGACCGGGGAGCTGTTTTTT
TRBV6-8	16	TRBJ2-5	TRBD2	.	CASSSEREGRAKTQYF	TGTGCCAGCAGTTCAGAGCGGGAGGGTCGCGCGAAGACCCAGTACTTC
TRBV7-9	13	TRBJ2-7	.	.	CASSAGTSGEQYF	TGTGCCAGCAGCGCGGGGACCTCGGGCGAGCAGTACTTC
TRBV6-6	14	TRBJ1-5	.	.	CASSGGGASLAQHF	TGTGCCAGCAGCGGAGGGGGGGCGAGTTTGGCCCAGCATTTT
TRBV5-5	16	TRBJ2-7	TRBD2	.	CASSLAGGRGSYEQYF	TGTGCCAGCAGCTTGGCTGGCGGGAGAGGGTCCTACGAGCAGTACTTC
TRBV1	14	TRBJ2-7	.	.	CTSSFRDCHYEQYF	TGCACCAGCAGCTTCCGGGATTGCCACTACGAGCAGTACTTC
TRBV5-5	15	TRBJ1-4	.	.	CASSFQVSPNEKLFF	TGTGCCAGCAGCTTCCAGGTATCTCCTAATGAAAAACTGTTTTTT
TRBV7-9	14	TRBJ1-6	.	once	CASSGEGDGSPLHF	TGTGCCAGCAGTGGCGAGGGGGATGGTTCACCCCTCCACTTT
TRBV11-2	16	TRBJ2-2	TRBD2	.	CASSFGLAGVTGELFF	TGTGCCAGCAGCTTCGGACTAGCGGGAGTAACCGGGGAGCTGTTTTTT
TRBV5-4	15	TRBJ2-7	.	.	CASSGGLAGSPEQYF	TGTGCCAGCAGCGGCGGACTTGCGGGAAGTCCCGAGCAGTACTTC
TRBV9	15	TRBJ2-3	.	.	CASSVALFQTDTQYF	TGTGCCAGCAGCGTAGCTTTATTTCAGACAGATACGCAGTATTTT
TRBV12-5	18	TRBJ2-3	TRBD2	.	CASGPPGLAGGKLDTQYF	TGTGCTAGTGGTCCACCGGGACTAGCGGGAGGCAAATTAGATACGCAGTATTTT
TRBV6-5	14	TRBJ1-6	TRBD1	.	CASSGPDRNSPLHF	TGTGCCAGCAGTGGCCCGGACAGGAATTCACCCCTCCACTTT
TRBV7-8	15	TRBJ1-2	TRBD1	.	CASSSNWDRGGGYTF	TGTGCCAGCAGCTCTAACTGGGACAGGGGGGGCGGCTACACCTTC
TRBV6-1	13	TRBJ1-1	.	.	CASSEAGGAEAFF	TGTGCCAGCAGTGAAGCCGGGGGGGCTGAAGCTTTCTTT
TRBV9	13	TRBJ2-2	.	.	CASRGAGTGELFF	TGTGCCAGCAGGGGGGCGGGCACCGGGGAGCTGTTTTTT
TRBV6-8	14	TRBJ1-2	.	.	CASSYFPGQHGYTF	TGTGCCAGCAGTTACTTCCCGGGACAACATGGCTACACCTTC
TRBV7-2	13	TRBJ1-1	.	few	CASSFRGGTEAFF	TGTGCCAGCAGTTTCCGAGGGGGCACTGAAGCTTTCTTT
TRBV30	16	TRBJ2-2	TRBD2	.	CAWSVGLAGVSGELFF	TGTGCCTGGAGTGTGGGGCTAGCGGGAGTCTCCGGGGAGCTGTTTTTT
TRBV6-6	15	TRBJ1-3	TRBD1	once	CASSTGTAAGNTIYF	TGTGCCAGCAGTACTGGGACAGCGGCTGGAAACACCATATATTTT
TRBV11-2	15	TRBJ1-1	TRBD1	.	CASSLGQGMNTEAFF	TGTGCCAGCAGCTTGGGACAGGGGATGAACACTGAAGCTTTCTTT
TRBV7-9	14	TRBJ2-2	.	.	CASSSTGNTGELFF	TGTGCCAGCAGCTCTACAGGGAACACCGGGGAGCTGTTTTTT
TRBV7-3	13	TRBJ2-5	TRBD2	.	CASSRTSQETQYF	TGTGCCAGCAGCCGGACTAGCCAAGAGACCCAGTACTTC